This T cell receptor beta chain was captured by sequencing in a study of T cell repertoires in cytomegalovirus infection. Study context: It was the public TCR beta signatures that indicated both CMV infection and matching HLA type.

This clonotype occurred a few times. Its cognate antigen is unknown. TCRdb independently ran MiXCR on the reads; one entry per CDR3 protein. Of roughly 760,000 distinct CDR3 sequences listed, 35% were seen once; the top ten hold 2.8%. Trimming shortened V by 1 base and J by 5 bases, and 17 bases separated the two germline ends. Germline V gene sequence: CDR1 SEHNR, CDR2 FQNEAQ (reference sequence). CDR3 length: 16 residues. Overall study findings and caveats: Cumulative public TCR beta family frequency identified CMV carriers with the relevant HLA. CMV-specific TCR beta clonotypes restricted by HLA-C dominated the ex vivo response.

This chain connects TRBV7-9 to TRBJ1-2; D possibly corresponds to TRBD1 (5 bases). Material: PBMCs. This TCR was recovered from a human donor in good health (CMV status not recorded). Some clones in this sample may be carry-over from other donors' samples. CDR3 nucleotide sequence: TGTGCCAGCAGCTTAGGTTTCAGGGCCGCTGAATATGGCTACACCTTC. Translated: CASSLGFRAAEYGYTF.